This T cell receptor (beta chain) emerged from a study of T cells in Graves' hyperthyroidism and ophthalmopathy. Researchers took RNA transcripts and amplified the TCR beta CDR3 regions from them. With the HTBI primer set, the TCR CDR3 went through a first round of RT-PCR. TCRdb used MiXCR to reprocess the multiplex PCR reads, holding one entry per CDR3 protein. The profile shows 500,000 or so distinct CDR3 sequences, about 15% of them singletons. This clonotype has a count of ten or more. Germline assignment: CDR1 SGHAT and CDR2 FQDESV (reference sequence). Trimming cost V 1 base and J 2 bases, with 18 bases left between them. The CDR3 totals 17 residues.

This TCR was recovered from a woman aged 18 to 35 with Graves' ophthalmopathy. The rearrangement links TRBV11-1 to TRBJ2-7; a possible D gene is TRBD2 (6 bases). Material: blood. The CDR3 protein is CASSLGRFGGGTYEQYF. The CDR3 region has the DNA TGTGCCAGCAGCTTAGGGCGATTCGGGGGAGGTACCTACGAGCAGTACTTC.